This T cell receptor (beta chain) derives from a study of CD8 T cells in ankylosing spondylitis. Study findings and constraints: According to the report, clones linked to the disease were significantly enriched in matched synovial fluid samples taken from ankylosing spondylitis patients. Characteristic of ankylosing spondylitis blood, it appeared, was a TCR beta motif comprising 7 to 9 highly homologous variants. Disease-linked clones proved CD8+ and comparatively uncommon in peripheral blood.

This clonotype was seen only a few times. Antigen unknown. TCRdb analysed the 5' RACE reads with MiXCR anew, one entry per CDR3 protein. The sample has some 400,000 distinct CDR3 sequences; about a fifth are singletons. This CDR3 comprises 16 residues. V was pared by 3 bases and J by 3 bases, with 18 bases between. Germline V gene data show CDR1 as DFQATT and CDR2 as SNEGSKA (reference sequence). The rearrangement links TRBV20-1 to TRBJ1-5; no clear D. Sequencing used blood, either unsorted or a sorted T cell fraction (not recorded which). This clonotype was sampled from a male donor with ankylosing spondylitis. The CDR3 bases are TGCAGTGCTAGTTTGGCGTCTTTCGGGCTCAATCAGCCCCAGCATTTT. The encoded protein is CSASLASFGLNQPQHF.